This TCR beta chain was obtained from a study of beta chain features in type 1 diabetes. Note on this clone: As yet, its antigen is unknown.

Whole-study findings and limits: Possible PCR preference for shorter templates applied equally to patients and controls. Any role of HLA type in TCRB rearrangement remained unresolved here.

Around 0.12 L of blood, on average, came from one heparinised draw per donor. The authors reverse transcribed all of the isolated RNA, so sequencing captured expressed TCRB transcripts. Clones were read by immunoSEQ multiplex PCR, and TCRdb kept only the in-frame ones, dropping some. Here the sample spans around 500,000 clones, 25% to 35% being singletons. The CDR3 has 13 amino acids. Germline CDR1 SQVTM, CDR2 ANQGSEA. The V end was cut by 2 bases, the J end by 4 bases, with 11 bases between. The chain combines TRBV29-1 with TRBJ2-5; a weak D match, TRBD2 (6 bases). This clonotype originated in a man between 18 and 29 years old in good health. Sequencing used naive CD4+ T cells from blood. CDR3 DNA sequence: TGCAGCGTTGAATTTCAGGGAGGAGAGACCCAGTACTTC. Amino acids: CSVEFQGGETQYF.